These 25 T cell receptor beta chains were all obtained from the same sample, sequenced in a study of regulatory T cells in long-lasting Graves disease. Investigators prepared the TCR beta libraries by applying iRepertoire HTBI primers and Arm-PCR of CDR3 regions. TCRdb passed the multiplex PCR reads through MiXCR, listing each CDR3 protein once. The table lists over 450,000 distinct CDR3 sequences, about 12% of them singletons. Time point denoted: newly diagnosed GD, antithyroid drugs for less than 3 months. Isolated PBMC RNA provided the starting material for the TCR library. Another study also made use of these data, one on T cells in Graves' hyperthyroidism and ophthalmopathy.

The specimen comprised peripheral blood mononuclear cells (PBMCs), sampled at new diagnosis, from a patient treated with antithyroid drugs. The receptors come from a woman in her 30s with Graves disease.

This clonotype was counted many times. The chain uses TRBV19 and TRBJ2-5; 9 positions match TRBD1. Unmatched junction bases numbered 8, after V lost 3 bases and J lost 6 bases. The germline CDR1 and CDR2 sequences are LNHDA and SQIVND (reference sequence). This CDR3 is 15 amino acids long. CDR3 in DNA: TGTGCCAGTAGTATTCCCGGGACAGGGAAAAAGACCCAGTACTTC. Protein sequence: CASSIPGTGKKTQYF.

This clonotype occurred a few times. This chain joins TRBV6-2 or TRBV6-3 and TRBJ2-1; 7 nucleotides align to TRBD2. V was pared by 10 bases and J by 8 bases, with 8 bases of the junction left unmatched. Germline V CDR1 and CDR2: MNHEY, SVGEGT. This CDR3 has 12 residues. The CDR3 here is CATRTRTHEQFF. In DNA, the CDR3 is TGTGCCACCCGGACTAGAACCCATGAGCAGTTCTTC.

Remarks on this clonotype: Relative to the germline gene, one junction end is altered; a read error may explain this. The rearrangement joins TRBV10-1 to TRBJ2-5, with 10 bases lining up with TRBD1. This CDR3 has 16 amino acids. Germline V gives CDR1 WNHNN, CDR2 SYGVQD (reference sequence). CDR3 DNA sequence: TGCGCCAGCAGTGACCCGGGACAGGGGATTTGGGAGACCCGGTACTTC. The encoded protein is CASSDPGQGIWETRYF.

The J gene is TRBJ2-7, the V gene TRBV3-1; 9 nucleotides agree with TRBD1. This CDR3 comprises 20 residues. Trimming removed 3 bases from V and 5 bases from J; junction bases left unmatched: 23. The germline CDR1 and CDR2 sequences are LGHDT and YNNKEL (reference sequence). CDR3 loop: CASSHAQRGKPGQGYHEQYF. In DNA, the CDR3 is TGTGCCAGCAGCCATGCGCAAAGAGGGAAACCGGGACAGGGATACCACGAGCAGTACTTC.

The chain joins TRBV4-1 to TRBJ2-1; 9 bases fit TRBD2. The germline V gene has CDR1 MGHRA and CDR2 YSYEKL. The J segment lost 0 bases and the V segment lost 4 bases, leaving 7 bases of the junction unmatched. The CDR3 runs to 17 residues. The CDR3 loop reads CASSPRSSGNSYNEQFF. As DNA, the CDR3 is TGCGCCAGCAGCCCAAGGTCTAGCGGGAACTCCTACAATGAGCAGTTCTTC.

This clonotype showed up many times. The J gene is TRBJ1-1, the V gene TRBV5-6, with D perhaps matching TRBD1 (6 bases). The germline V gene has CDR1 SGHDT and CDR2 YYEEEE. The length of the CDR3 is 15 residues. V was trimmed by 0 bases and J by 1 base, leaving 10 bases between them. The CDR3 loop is CASSLVPGENTEAFF. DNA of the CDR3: TGTGCCAGCAGCTTGGTTCCAGGGGAGAACACTGAAGCTTTCTTT.

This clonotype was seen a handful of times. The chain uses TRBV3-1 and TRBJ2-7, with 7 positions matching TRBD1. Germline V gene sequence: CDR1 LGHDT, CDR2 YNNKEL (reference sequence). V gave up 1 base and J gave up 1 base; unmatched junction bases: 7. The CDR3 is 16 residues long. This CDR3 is CASSQGWDSISYEQYF. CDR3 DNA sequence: TGTGCCAGCAGCCAAGGGTGGGACAGCATTTCCTACGAGCAGTACTTC.

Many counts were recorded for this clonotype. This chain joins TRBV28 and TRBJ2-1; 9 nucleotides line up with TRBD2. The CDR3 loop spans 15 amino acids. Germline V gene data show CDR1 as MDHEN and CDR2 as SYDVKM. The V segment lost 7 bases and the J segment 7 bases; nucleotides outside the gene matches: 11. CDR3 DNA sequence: TGTGCCAGCATTCTCTTAGCGGGAGCAGTAAATGAGCAGTTCTTC. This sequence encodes CASILLAGAVNEQFF.

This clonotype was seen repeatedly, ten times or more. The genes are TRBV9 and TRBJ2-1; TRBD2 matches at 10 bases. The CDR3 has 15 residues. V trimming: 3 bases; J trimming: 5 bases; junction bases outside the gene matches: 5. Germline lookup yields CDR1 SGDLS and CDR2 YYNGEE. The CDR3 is CASSGGLAANNEQFF. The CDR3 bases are TGTGCCAGCAGCGGAGGACTAGCGGCCAACAATGAGCAGTTCTTC.

This CDR3 reads CASTAGTSGRTQQFF. The CDR3 DNA reads TGTGCCAGCACCGCCGGGACTAGCGGGAGAACCCAGCAGTTCTTC. The chain carries TRBV7-8 and TRBJ2-1; TRBD2 agrees at 14 bases. Germline V CDR1 and CDR2: SGHVS, FQNEAQ. The length of the CDR3 is 15 residues. The junction had 10 bases not matched to a gene; V was cut back by 7 bases and J by 11 bases.

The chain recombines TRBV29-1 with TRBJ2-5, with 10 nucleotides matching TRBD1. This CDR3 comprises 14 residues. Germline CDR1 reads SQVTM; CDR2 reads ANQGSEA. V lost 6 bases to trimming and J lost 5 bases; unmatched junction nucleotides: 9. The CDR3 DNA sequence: TGCAGCGTGGGGGGACAGGGGCCCGTGGAGACCCAGTACTTC. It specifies CSVGGQGPVETQYF.

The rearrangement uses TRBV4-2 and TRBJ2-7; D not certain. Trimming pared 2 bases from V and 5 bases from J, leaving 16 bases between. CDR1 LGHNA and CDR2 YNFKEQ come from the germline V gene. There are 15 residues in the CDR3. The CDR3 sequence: CASSQTGLTIDEQYF. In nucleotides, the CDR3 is TGTGCCAGCAGCCAAACCGGCTTGACCATAGACGAGCAGTACTTC.

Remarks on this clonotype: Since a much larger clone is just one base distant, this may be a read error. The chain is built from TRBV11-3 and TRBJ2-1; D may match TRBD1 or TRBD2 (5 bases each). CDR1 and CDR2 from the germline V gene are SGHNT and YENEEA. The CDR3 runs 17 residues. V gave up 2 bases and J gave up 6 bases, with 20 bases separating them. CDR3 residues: CASSLFRGVSKFNEQFF. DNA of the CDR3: TGTGCCAGCAGCTTATTTAGGGGAGTGAGCAAATTCAATGAGCAGTTCTTC.

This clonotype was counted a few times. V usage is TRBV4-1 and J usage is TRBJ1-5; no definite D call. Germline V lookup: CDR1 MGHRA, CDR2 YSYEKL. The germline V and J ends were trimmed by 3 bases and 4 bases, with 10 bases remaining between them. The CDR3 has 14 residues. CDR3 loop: CASSHGLANQPQHF. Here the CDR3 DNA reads TGCGCCAGCAGCCATGGGCTCGCGAATCAGCCCCAGCATTTT.

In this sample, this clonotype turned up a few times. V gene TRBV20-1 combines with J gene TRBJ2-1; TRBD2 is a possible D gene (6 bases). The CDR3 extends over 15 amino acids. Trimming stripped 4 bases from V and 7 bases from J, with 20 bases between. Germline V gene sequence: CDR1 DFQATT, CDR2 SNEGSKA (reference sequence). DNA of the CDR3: TGCAGTGCTACCCCCGGGAGACCCCTGAGAAATGAGCAGTTCTTC. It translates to CSATPGRPLRNEQFF.

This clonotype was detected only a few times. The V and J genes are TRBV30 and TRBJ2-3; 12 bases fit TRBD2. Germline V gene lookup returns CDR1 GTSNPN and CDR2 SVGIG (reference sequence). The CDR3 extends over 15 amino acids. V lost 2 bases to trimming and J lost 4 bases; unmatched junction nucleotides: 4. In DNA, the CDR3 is TGTGCCTGGAGTTTACTAGCGGGAGGTGCAGATACGCAGTATTTT. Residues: CAWSLLAGGADTQYF. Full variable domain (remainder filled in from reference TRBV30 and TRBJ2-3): SQTIHQWPATLVQPVGSPLSLECTVEGTSNPNLYWYRQAAGRGLQLLFYSVGIGQISSEVPQNLSASRPQDRQFILSSKKLLLSDSGFYLCAWSLLAGGADTQYFGPGTRLTVL.

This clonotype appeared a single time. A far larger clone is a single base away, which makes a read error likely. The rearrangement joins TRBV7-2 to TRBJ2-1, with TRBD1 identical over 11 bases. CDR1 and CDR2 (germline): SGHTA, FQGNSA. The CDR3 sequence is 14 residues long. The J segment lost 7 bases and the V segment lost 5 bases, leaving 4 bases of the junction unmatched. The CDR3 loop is CASSQGQGANEQFF. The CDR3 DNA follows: TGTGCCAGCAGCCAAGGACAGGGGGCGAATGAGCAGTTCTTC. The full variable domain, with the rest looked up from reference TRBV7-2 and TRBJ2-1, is GAGVSQSPSNKVTEKGKDVELRCDPISGHTALYWYRQSLGQGLEFLIYFQGNSAPDKSGLPSDRFSAERTGGSVSTLTIQRTQQEDSAVYLCASSQGQGANEQFFGPGTRLTVL.

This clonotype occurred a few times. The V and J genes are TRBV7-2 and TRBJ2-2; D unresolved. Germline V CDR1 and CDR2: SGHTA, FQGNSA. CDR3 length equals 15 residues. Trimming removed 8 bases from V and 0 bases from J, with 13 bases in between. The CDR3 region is CASYPGPSNTGELFF. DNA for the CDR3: TGTGCCAGCTATCCCGGGCCCTCGAACACCGGGGAGCTGTTTTTT.

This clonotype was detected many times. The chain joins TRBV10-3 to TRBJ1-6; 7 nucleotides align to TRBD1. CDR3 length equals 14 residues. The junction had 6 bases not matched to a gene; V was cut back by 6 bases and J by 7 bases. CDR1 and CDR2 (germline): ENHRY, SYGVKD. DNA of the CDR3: TGTGCCATCAGGGAGGGGGCTGACAATTCACCCCTCCACTTT. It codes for CAIREGADNSPLHF.

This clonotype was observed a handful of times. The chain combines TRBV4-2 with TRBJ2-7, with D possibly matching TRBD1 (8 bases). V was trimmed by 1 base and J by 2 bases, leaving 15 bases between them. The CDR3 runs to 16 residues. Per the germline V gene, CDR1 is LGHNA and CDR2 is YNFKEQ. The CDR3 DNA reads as TGTGCCAGCAGCCAAGGAGCGGGACAGGAGACCTACGAGCAGTACTTC. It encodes CASSQGAGQETYEQYF.

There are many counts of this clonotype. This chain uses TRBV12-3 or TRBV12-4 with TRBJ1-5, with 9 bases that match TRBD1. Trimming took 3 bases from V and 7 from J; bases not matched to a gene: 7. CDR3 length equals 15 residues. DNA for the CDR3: TGTGCCAGCAGTTTTGGGGGACAGGGTACCCAGCCCCAGCATTTT. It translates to CASSFGGQGTQPQHF.

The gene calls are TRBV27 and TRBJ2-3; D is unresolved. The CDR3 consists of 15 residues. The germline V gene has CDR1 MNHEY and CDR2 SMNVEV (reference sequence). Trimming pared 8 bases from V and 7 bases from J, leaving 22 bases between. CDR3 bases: TGTGCCAGCGCGACGAAACGTTTAAGGGCCAATACGCAGTATTTT. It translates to CASATKRLRANTQYF.

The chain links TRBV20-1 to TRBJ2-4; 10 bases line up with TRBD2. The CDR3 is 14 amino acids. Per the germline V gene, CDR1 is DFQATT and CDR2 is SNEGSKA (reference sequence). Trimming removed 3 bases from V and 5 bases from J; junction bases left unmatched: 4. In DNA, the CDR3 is TGCAGTGCTAGTGACCTAGCGGGAGAAAACATTCAGTACTTC. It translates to CSASDLAGENIQYF.

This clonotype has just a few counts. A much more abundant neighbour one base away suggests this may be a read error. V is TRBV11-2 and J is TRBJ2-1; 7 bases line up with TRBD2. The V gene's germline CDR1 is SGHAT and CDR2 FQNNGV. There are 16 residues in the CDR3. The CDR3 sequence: CACSLKLAARREEQFF. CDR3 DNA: TGTGCCTGCAGCTTAAAGCTAGCGGCCCGGAGGGAGGAGCAGTTCTTC.

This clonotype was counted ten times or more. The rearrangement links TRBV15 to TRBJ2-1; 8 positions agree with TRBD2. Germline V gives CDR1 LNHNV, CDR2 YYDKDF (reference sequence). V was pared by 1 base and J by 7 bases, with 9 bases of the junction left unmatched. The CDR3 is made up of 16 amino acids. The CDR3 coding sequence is TGTGCCACCAGCAGAGTGGACGGGAGGGCCAGGAATGAGCAGTTCTTC. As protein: CATSRVDGRARNEQFF.